The source of this T cell receptor (beta chain) is a study of T cells in Graves' hyperthyroidism and ophthalmopathy. Uncontrolled infection, other autoimmune disease, pregnancy and lactation each barred patients from inclusion. The V end lost 0 bases, the J end lost 0 bases, and 15 bases lay between the germline ends. The germline CDR1 and CDR2 sequences are DFQATT and SNEGSKA (reference sequence). This CDR3 contains 17 residues. Researchers amplified the TCR beta CDR3 regions from RNA transcripts. The study used the HTBI primer set for a first-round RT-PCR of the TCR CDR3. TCRdb re-derived calls from the multiplex PCR reads in MiXCR, one entry per CDR3 protein. Of under 650,000 distinct CDR3 sequences listed, roughly 16% are singletons.

The V gene is TRBV20-1, the J gene TRBJ1-5; no firm D call. The sequence was collected from a woman aged 25-40 years with Graves' hyperthyroidism. The sample comprised blood. The DNA for the CDR3 is TGCAGTGCTAGAGATAGGAAAAAAACCCTTAGCAATCAGCCCCAGCATTTT. It translates to CSARDRKKTLSNQPQHF.